The next 28 T cell receptor beta chains were all read from a single sample in a study of CD8+ T cells in alopecia areata. RNA extraction was followed by reverse transcription into cDNA, which acted as the sequencing template. TCRdb's copy holds only in-frame clones and misses some; the assay was immunoSEQ multiplex PCR. The data hold fewer than 150,000 clones, with 55% to 70% observed a single time. Material: CD4+ T cells sorted from blood. These receptors all stem from a human donor in good health.

The CDR3, as DNA: TGTGCCAGCAGGGGCGGGAGCTACAATGAGCAGTTCTTC. This translates into CASRGGSYNEQFF. The J gene is TRBJ2-1, the V gene TRBV25-1; 7 positions agree with TRBD2. This CDR3 has 13 residues. Germline trimming cut 6 bases from V and 3 bases from J; bases unmatched to any gene: 2. Germline V gene lookup returns CDR1 MGHDK and CDR2 SYGVNS.

The chain uses TRBV30 and TRBJ2-2; no clear D gene. Trimming cost V 2 bases and J 7 bases, with 11 bases left between them. CDR1 and CDR2 from the germline V gene are GTSNPN and SVGIG (reference sequence). The CDR3 spans 13 residues. CDR3 sequence: CAWSPDLDGELFF. CDR3 coding DNA: TGTGCCTGGAGTCCCGACCTGGACGGGGAGCTGTTTTTT.

The chain carries TRBV29-1 and TRBJ1-2, with 8 nucleotides matching TRBD1. The germline CDR1 and CDR2 sequences are SQVTM and ANQGSEA. Germline trimming cut 7 bases from V and 8 bases from J; bases unmatched to any gene: 9. The CDR3 loop spans 12 amino acids. CDR3 nucleotides: TGCAGCGCCGGTTGGACAGGGCTCGGCTACACCTTC. Protein sequence: CSAGWTGLGYTF.

The chain has TRBV30 and TRBJ2-5; the D gene is possibly TRBD1 (5 bases). Deletions cut 2 bases from V and 2 bases from J, with 12 bases between. Germline assignment: CDR1 GTSNPN and CDR2 SVGIG (reference sequence). The CDR3 has 14 amino acids. Written as DNA, the CDR3 is TGTGCCTGGAGTCCGTGGCAGGGACAAGAGACCCAGTACTTC. Its protein is CAWSPWQGQETQYF.

The CDR3 DNA reads as TGTGCTAGTGGCTGGAGGTATGGCTACACCTTC. This gives the protein CASGWRYGYTF. The J gene is TRBJ1-2, the V gene TRBV12-5; D unclear. In germline, CDR1 is LGHNT, CDR2 FRNRAP. The CDR3 has 11 residues. The ends were cut back, 6 bases at V and 5 bases at J, with 7 bases in the middle. Full variable domain (remainder filled in from reference TRBV12-5 and TRBJ1-2): DARVTQTPRHKVTEMGQEVTMRCQPILGHNTVFWYRQTMMQGLELLAYFRNRAPLDDSGMPKDRFSAEMPDATLATLKIQPSEPRDSAVYFCASGWRYGYTFGSGTRLTVV.

This clone came up a few times. The chain carries TRBV29-1 and TRBJ1-1; D is perhaps TRBD1 (5 bases). Trimming left V 4 bases short and J 0 bases short, with 9 bases between. CDR3 length: 13 residues. In germline, CDR1 is SQVTM, CDR2 ANQGSEA. The CDR3 DNA is TGCAGCGTTGTCGGGACGGTGAACACTGAAGCTTTCTTT. Protein product: CSVVGTVNTEAFF. The full variable domain, with the rest looked up from reference TRBV29-1 and TRBJ1-1, is SAVISQKPSRDICQRGTSLTIQCQVDSQVTMMFWYRQQPGQSLTLIATANQGSEATYESGFVIDKFPISRPNLTFSTLTVSNMSPEDSSIYLCSVVGTVNTEAFFGQGTRLTVV.

This rearrangement joins TRBV25-1 to TRBJ1-4; TRBD1 matches at 11 bases. V lost 4 bases, J lost 4 bases, and 5 bases stayed unmatched. Germline V gene sequence: CDR1 MGHDK, CDR2 SYGVNS. The CDR3 is 16 amino acids. The CDR3 is CASSGWDRGDNEKLFF. CDR3 sequence (DNA): TGTGCCAGCAGTGGATGGGACAGGGGGGATAATGAAAAACTGTTTTTT.

The sample holds a few counts of this clone. The chain joins TRBV29-1 to TRBJ2-5, with TRBD2 matching 8 bases. Losses at the gene ends were 6 bases for V and 5 bases for J; bases not matched to a gene: 5. The CDR3 loop spans 12 amino acids. The germline V gene has CDR1 SQVTM and CDR2 ANQGSEA. The CDR3 DNA reads as TGCAGCGTCGCACCGGGAGGGGAGACCCAGTACTTC. This gives the protein CSVAPGGETQYF.

This clone was counted a few times. The chain carries TRBV5-1 and TRBJ2-2, with D perhaps TRBD1 (5 bases). CDR3 length: 14 residues. V lost 4 bases and J lost 1, with 8 bases in between. The germline V gene has CDR1 SGHRS and CDR2 YFSETQ. In DNA form, the CDR3 reads TGCGCCAGCAGCAGGACACAGAACACCGGGGAGCTGTTTTTT. Translating it yields CASSRTQNTGELFF.

The J gene is TRBJ1-2, the V gene TRBV5-5; D is unclear. The V gene's germline CDR1 is SGHKS and CDR2 YYEKEE (reference sequence). The length of the CDR3 is 12 residues. With 0 bases removed from V and 8 bases from J, the gap between germline ends came to 8 bases. CDR3 residues: CASSLEGSGYTF. CDR3 nucleotides: TGTGCCAGCAGCTTGGAGGGCTCAGGCTACACCTTC.

The chain carries TRBV2 and TRBJ2-5; D unresolved. Germline CDR1 and CDR2: SNHLY and FYNNEI. V gave up 10 bases and J gave up 7 bases, with 13 bases separating them. The CDR3 totals 11 residues. This CDR3 is CATQLIRTQYF. CDR3 nucleotide sequence: TGTGCCACCCAACTCATTCGGACCCAGTACTTC. The complete variable domain, with remaining parts taken from reference TRBV2 and TRBJ2-5, reads EPEVTQTPSHQVTQMGQEVILRCVPISNHLYFYWYRQILGQKVEFLVSFYNNEISEKSEIFDDQFSVERPDGSNFTLKIRSTKLEDSAMYFCATQLIRTQYFGPGTRLLVL.

The chain uses TRBV4-1 and TRBJ2-7, with TRBD1 matching over 8 bases. The V and J ends lost 1 base and 3 bases, in that order; junction bases with no gene match: 5. This CDR3 is 15 amino acids long. Germline values: CDR1 MGHRA, CDR2 YSYEKL. The CDR3 reads CASSQVADRDYEQYF. Here the CDR3 DNA reads TGCGCCAGCAGCCAAGTTGCGGACAGGGACTACGAGCAGTACTTC.

V gene TRBV19 combines with J gene TRBJ1-4, with D hard to call. CDR1 and CDR2 (germline): LNHDA, SQIVND (reference sequence). Trimming pared 4 bases from V and 11 bases from J, leaving 11 bases between. The CDR3 runs to 12 residues. In nucleotides, the CDR3 is TGTGCCAGTAGTACGGGCGGAATGAAACTGTTTTTT. This codes for CASSTGGMKLFF. Drawing the rest from reference TRBV19 and TRBJ1-4, the complete variable domain is DGGITQSPKYLFRKEGQNVTLSCEQNLNHDAMYWYRQDPGQGLRLIYYSQIVNDFQKGDIAEGYSVSREKKESFPLTVTSAQKNPTAFYLCASSTGGMKLFFGSGTQLSVL.

V usage is TRBV29-1 and J usage is TRBJ1-1; D remains unclear. V shed 3 bases and J shed 0 bases, with 8 bases lying between them. CDR3 size: 13 residues. From germline, CDR1 is SQVTM and CDR2 ANQGSEA. The CDR3 here is CSVDFGMNTEAFF. In nucleotides, the CDR3 is TGCAGCGTTGATTTCGGGATGAACACTGAAGCTTTCTTT.

J is TRBJ2-1 and V is TRBV6-6; D might be TRBD1 (6 bases). The CDR3 has 13 amino acids. Trimming removed 3 bases from V and 4 bases from J, with 7 bases in between. The germline V gene has CDR1 MNHNY and CDR2 SVGAGI (reference sequence). The CDR3 loop is CASSYQGYNEQFF. The CDR3 nucleotides read TGTGCCAGCAGTTATCAGGGGTACAATGAGCAGTTCTTC.

The chain links TRBV9 to TRBJ1-1; 8 bases line up with TRBD1. The V segment lost 2 bases and the J segment 3 bases; nucleotides outside the gene matches: 6. The CDR3 extends over 15 amino acids. Germline V gives CDR1 SGDLS, CDR2 YYNGEE. CDR3 loop: CASSVRTGFDTEAFF. The CDR3 coding sequence is TGTGCCAGCAGCGTCAGGACAGGGTTTGACACTGAAGCTTTCTTT.

The chain employs TRBV30 and TRBJ1-2, with a possible D match to TRBD1 (6 bases). The CDR3 sequence is 12 residues long. Germline CDR1 GTSNPN, CDR2 SVGIG (reference sequence). Trimming stripped 2 bases from V and 8 bases from J, with 12 bases between. CDR3 sequence (DNA): TGTGCCTGGAGTACACGGGGGGGCGGCTACACCTTC. Protein sequence: CAWSTRGGGYTF.

With regard to this clone: Germline and junction disagree at one end, which may indicate a read error. The V call is TRBV19, the J call TRBJ2-7; D might be TRBD1 or TRBD2, each matching 6 bases. Germline loops: CDR1 LNHDA, CDR2 SQIVND (reference sequence). The CDR3 sequence is 15 residues long. CDR3 protein: CASSIGGDKHYEQYF. CDR3 DNA sequence: TGTGCCAGTAGCATAGGCGGGGACAAGCACTACGAGCAGTACTTC.

This clone was detected only a few times. V gene TRBV29-1 combines with J gene TRBJ2-3, with D perhaps matching TRBD1 or TRBD2 (5 bases each). Trimming cost V 4 bases and J 4 bases, with 9 bases left between them. The CDR3 covers 12 residues. CDR1 and CDR2 from the germline V gene are SQVTM and ANQGSEA. The CDR3 nucleotides read TGCAGCGTTGGAGAGGGGTCAGATACGCAGTATTTT. Its protein is CSVGEGSDTQYF.

In this sample, this clone turned up once. The chain carries TRBV15 and TRBJ1-1; TRBD1 might be the D (5 bases). CDR1 and CDR2 from the germline V gene are LNHNV and YYDKDF (reference sequence). The CDR3 spans 13 residues. Trimming pared 3 bases from V and 1 base from J, leaving 6 bases between. CDR3 nucleotides: TGTGCCACCAGCAGCGGGACGAACACTGAAGCTTTCTTT. It specifies CATSSGTNTEAFF.

J is TRBJ2-7 and V is TRBV25-1; maybe TRBD1 (5 bases). Trimming removed 5 bases from V and 2 bases from J, with 13 bases in between. This CDR3 is built from 14 residues. Per the germline V gene, CDR1 is MGHDK and CDR2 is SYGVNS. CDR3 sequence (DNA): TGTGCCAGCAGTCCAGGCCAGGGAACCTACGAGCAGTACTTC. Protein product: CASSPGQGTYEQYF.

This clone was observed a few times. The chain recombines TRBV30 with TRBJ1-2, with D tentatively TRBD1 (6 bases). Per germline, CDR1 GTSNPN and CDR2 SVGIG (reference sequence). The CDR3 runs to 14 residues. The V and J ends lost 2 bases and 2 bases respectively, with 12 bases between them. The CDR3 sequence: CAWSWGASNYGYTF. The CDR3 nucleotides read TGTGCCTGGAGTTGGGGGGCCAGCAACTATGGCTACACCTTC.

This clone was recorded a few times. The chain recombines TRBV30 with TRBJ1-5; D gene uncertain. The CDR3 has 16 amino acids. CDR1 is GTSNPN and CDR2 is SVGIG in the germline V gene (reference sequence). V shed 0 bases and J shed 8 bases, with 20 bases lying between them. In DNA form, the CDR3 reads TGTGCCTGGAGTGTACCCTCCCTGTGGGATTCGGAGCCCCAGCATTTT. Translation: CAWSVPSLWDSEPQHF.

The chain links TRBV5-4 to TRBJ2-2, with 8 bases that match TRBD1. With 4 bases clipped from V and 1 base from J, the junction kept 6 bases outside the gene matches. The CDR3 has 16 amino acids. Per the germline V gene, CDR1 is SGHNT and CDR2 is YYREEE (reference sequence). The CDR3 reads CASSRGQGVNTGELFF. As DNA, the CDR3 is TGTGCCAGCAGCCGAGGACAGGGTGTGAACACCGGGGAGCTGTTTTTT.

The V and J genes are TRBV10-3 and TRBJ1-1; D is ambiguous. The length of the CDR3 is 13 residues. V lost 2 bases to trimming and J lost 4 bases, with 8 bases between them. Germline-derived CDR1 and CDR2 are ENHRY and SYGVKD. The CDR3, as DNA: TGTGCCATCAGTGAGGAACCGACCACTGAAGCTTTCTTT. This sequence encodes CAISEEPTTEAFF.

The gene calls are TRBV30 and TRBJ1-6; D call uncertain. The CDR3 has 11 residues. V was shortened by 0 bases and J by 14 bases, with 8 bases between the two germline ends. Looked up from germline, CDR1 is GTSNPN and CDR2 is SVGIG (reference sequence). CDR3 nucleotides: TGTGCCTGGAGTGTAAAGTCCTCCCTCCACTTT. It specifies CAWSVKSSLHF.

The chain recombines TRBV2 with TRBJ2-3; no firm D call. Trimming cost V 4 bases and J 2 bases, with 4 bases left between them. The CDR3 is made up of 12 amino acids. CDR1 SNHLY and CDR2 FYNNEI come from the germline V gene. The CDR3 nucleotides read TGTGCCAGCAGTGCCTCCACAGATACGCAGTATTTT. It codes for CASSASTDTQYF.

This clone has only a few counts. The chain uses TRBV6-1 and TRBJ1-2; D remains ambiguous. Looked up from germline, CDR1 is MNHNS and CDR2 is SASEGT. V lost 5 bases, J lost 9 bases, and 22 bases lay in between. The CDR3 runs to 15 residues. CDR3 DNA sequence: TGTGCCAGCAGTCCCCTACCGGGCTCCACCCTTAGCTACACCTTC. Translated, it gives CASSPLPGSTLSYTF.